This T cell receptor (beta chain) was obtained from a study of blood T cell repertoires in COVID-19. As for the study in general: From the United States, Italy and Spain came samples of acute and convalescent COVID-19. From T cells, B-cell-depleted T cells, or PBMCs came the material, which was cDNA or gDNA.

Per the study methods: Researchers report that nucleated cell counts were estimated from reference gene primer amplification. Method: immunoSEQ multiplex PCR; TCRdb's copy keeps in-frame clones and lacks some. The D gene and trimming were derived from the DNA, and the V and J assignments and clone size from that table. Of about 170,000 clones in the sample, more than 65% were seen once. The V gene lost 5 bases and the J gene lost 7 bases, with 3 bases spanning the gap. The CDR3 length is 10 residues. Germline V gene sequence: CDR1 MDHEN, CDR2 SYDVKM. This clone has just a few counts. J is TRBJ2-1 and V is TRBV28, with D hard to call. The sequenced sample was peripheral blood. This TCR derives from a human donor with acute or convalescent COVID-19. The donor label of this sample is uncertain. The CDR3 DNA reads as TGTGCCAGCAGTCAGAATGAGCAGTTCTTC. Its protein is CASSQNEQFF.